This T cell receptor beta chain was retrieved from a study of blood T cell repertoires in COVID-19. Overall study: Sites in the United States, Italy and Spain provided acute and convalescent COVID-19 samples. The analysed material was cDNA or gDNA that came from T cells, B-cell-depleted T cells, or PBMCs.

The CDR3 totals 15 residues. V lost 1 base to trimming and J lost 0 bases, with 9 bases between them. CDR1 is LNHNV and CDR2 is YYDKDF in the germline V gene (reference sequence). Original analysis: The authors estimated nucleated cell counts from reference gene primer amplification. Repertoires were generated with immunoSEQ multiplex PCR, while TCRdb's copy carries only in-frame clones and drops some. The V and J calls and clone size come from that table; D and trimming were worked out from the DNA. The sample lists more than 95,000 clones, around 81% occurring once. Sequencing was done on a sample of peripheral blood. The receptor's source is an older man with acute or convalescent COVID-19. V gene TRBV15 combines with J gene TRBJ2-5, with a weak D call TRBD2 (5 bases). CDR3 DNA sequence: TGTGCCACCAGCAGAGTTTTCGGGAACCAAGAGACCCAGTACTTC. This sequence encodes CATSRVFGNQETQYF.